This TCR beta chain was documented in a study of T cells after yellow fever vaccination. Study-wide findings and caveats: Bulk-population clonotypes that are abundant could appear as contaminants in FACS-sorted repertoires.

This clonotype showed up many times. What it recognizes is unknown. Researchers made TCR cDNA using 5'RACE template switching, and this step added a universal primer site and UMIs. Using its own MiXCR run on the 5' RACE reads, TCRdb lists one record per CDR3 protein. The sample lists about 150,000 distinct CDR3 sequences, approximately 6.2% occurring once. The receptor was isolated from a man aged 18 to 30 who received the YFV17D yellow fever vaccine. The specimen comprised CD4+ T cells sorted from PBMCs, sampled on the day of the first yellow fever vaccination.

CDR3 residues: CASSLELASGEQYV. The DNA for the CDR3 is TGTGCCAGCAGCTTGGAGCTGGCAAGCGGCGAGCAGTACGTC. The chain employs TRBV5-5 and TRBJ2-7; TRBD2 is a possible D gene (5 bases). Germline lookup yields CDR1 SGHKS and CDR2 YYEKEE (reference sequence). Trimming cost V 0 bases and J 6 bases, with 13 bases left between them. The CDR3 contains 14 residues.